Listed below are T cell receptor beta chains from one sample, sequenced in a study of T cell repertoires in cytomegalovirus infection. TCRdb re-derived calls from the reads in MiXCR, one entry per CDR3 protein. The sample has roughly 120,000 distinct CDR3 sequences, 32% seen once. The antigens for these receptors are not known. The sequenced sample was CD8+ T cells from cultured PBMCs, obtained from culture after CMV antigen stimulation. These receptors came from a human donor in good health (CMV status not recorded). Some clones in this sample may be carry-over from other donors' samples. Both conserved end residues are part of each CDR3. Fields, in order: clone size, D gene, J gene, V gene, CDR3 DNA, CDR3 protein. A D gene is named only where the DNA matches it firmly. The size field is filled for only some rows; it gives once, few, many or a size class.

size: NA
D: NA
J: TRBJ2-2
V: TRBV25-1
DNA: TGTGCCAGCAGTGAATGGGCGCGGGGCGGGGAGCTGTTTTTT
CDR3: CASSEWARGGELFF

size: NA
D: TRBD2
J: TRBJ2-1
V: TRBV7-6
DNA: TGTGCCAGCAGCTTTAGCGGGGGGCTGAATGAGCAGTTCTTC
CDR3: CASSFSGGLNEQFF

size: NA
D: NA
J: TRBJ2-1
V: TRBV12-3/TRBV12-4
DNA: TGTGCCAGCAGTTTAGGATTCAACAATGAGCAGTTCTTC
CDR3: CASSLGFNNEQFF

size: few
D: NA
J: TRBJ2-1
V: TRBV27
DNA: TGTGCCAGCAGTCCCGGGACGTACTACAATGAGCAGTTCTTC
CDR3: CASSPGTYYNEQFF

size: NA
D: TRBD2
J: TRBJ2-3
V: TRBV20-1
DNA: TGCAGTGCTAGCCGACAACTAGCGAAAGGGACAGATACGCAGTATTTT
CDR3: CSASRQLAKGTDTQYF

size: few
D: TRBD1
J: TRBJ1-1
V: TRBV6-2/TRBV6-3
DNA: TGTGCCAGCAGTTACTCGGGAGGGGGCGATTCGTCATACACTGAAGCTTTCTTT
CDR3: CASSYSGGGDSSYTEAFF

size: medium-sized
D: TRBD1
J: TRBJ1-1
V: TRBV4-1
DNA: TGCGCCAGCAGCCATGGGGACAGGGGCCTCACTGAAGCTTTCTTT
CDR3: CASSHGDRGLTEAFF

size: many
D: NA
J: TRBJ2-7
V: TRBV7-2
DNA: TGTGCCAGCAGCTTAGAGAGGAGGACAGTCCACGAGCAGTACTTC
CDR3: CASSLERRTVHEQYF

size: many
D: NA
J: TRBJ2-5
V: TRBV7-2
DNA: TGTGCCAGCAGCTTAGGGGTCGACCAAGAGACCCAGTACTTC
CDR3: CASSLGVDQETQYF

size: NA
D: NA
J: TRBJ2-7
V: TRBV7-9
DNA: TGTGCCAGCAGCTTAGTCCCCCGGGACATAACCTACGAGCAGTACTTC
CDR3: CASSLVPRDITYEQYF

size: NA
D: NA
J: TRBJ1-1
V: TRBV7-9
DNA: TGTGCCAGCAGCTCAAGGGTAAATCGGGCTGAAGCTTTCTTT
CDR3: CASSSRVNRAEAFF

size: NA
D: TRBD1
J: TRBJ2-1
V: TRBV28
DNA: TGTGCCAGCAGCGACAGGGGGGGGGGCAATGAGCAGTTCTTC
CDR3: CASSDRGGGNEQFF

size: once
D: NA
J: TRBJ1-1
V: TRBV4-1
DNA: TGCGCCAGCAGCCAAGGTCGACGGATCTACACTGAAGCTTTCTTT
CDR3: CASSQGRRIYTEAFF

size: NA
D: NA
J: TRBJ2-5
V: TRBV7-2
DNA: TGTGCCAGCAGCTTAAATCTAGTTCAAGAGACCCAGTACTTC
CDR3: CASSLNLVQETQYF

size: few
D: NA
J: TRBJ1-6
V: TRBV6-5
DNA: TGTGCCAGCAGTTACTCGACCGGATATAATTCACCCCTCCACTTT
CDR3: CASSYSTGYNSPLHF

size: few
D: NA
J: TRBJ1-1
V: TRBV7-9
DNA: TGTGCCAGCAGCTCACCAATGAACACTGAAGCTTTCTTT
CDR3: CASSSPMNTEAFF

size: many
D: NA
J: TRBJ1-6
V: TRBV23-1
DNA: TGCGCCAGCATGGGCGGGAATTCACCCCTCCACTTT
CDR3: CASMGGNSPLHF

size: few
D: NA
J: TRBJ2-1
V: TRBV27
DNA: TGTGCCAGCAGACCGGGACTTAACAATGAGCAGTTCTTC
CDR3: CASRPGLNNEQFF

size: NA
D: TRBD1
J: TRBJ2-2
V: TRBV6-2/TRBV6-3
DNA: TGTGCCAGCAGTTACTGGACAGGGGCGAACACCGGGGAGCTGTTTTTT
CDR3: CASSYWTGANTGELFF

size: NA
D: NA
J: TRBJ2-3
V: TRBV7-9
DNA: TGTGCCAGCAGCTCCCACAGGGCCTCCACAGATACGCAGTATTTT
CDR3: CASSSHRASTDTQYF

size: few
D: NA
J: TRBJ1-1
V: TRBV5-4
DNA: TGTGCCAGCAGCTTTGGGGGGCGGGGAGGGGACACTGAAGCTTTCTTT
CDR3: CASSFGGRGGDTEAFF

size: NA
D: NA
J: TRBJ1-3
V: TRBV7-6
DNA: TGTGCCAGCAGCTTAGGAGGAGGAGGAAACACCATATATTTT
CDR3: CASSLGGGGNTIYF

size: NA
D: TRBD2
J: TRBJ2-7
V: TRBV12-3/TRBV12-4
DNA: TGTGCCAGCAGTCCCGACCCCGGGAGGAGGTACGAGCAGTACTTC
CDR3: CASSPDPGRRYEQYF

size: NA
D: NA
J: TRBJ2-3
V: TRBV5-4
DNA: TGTGCCAGCAGCTTGCCTAGGTCAGATACGCAGTATTTT
CDR3: CASSLPRSDTQYF

size: NA
D: NA
J: TRBJ2-7
V: TRBV6-6
DNA: TGTGCCAGCACTGGCAGGGAAAGCTCCTACGAGCAGTACTTC
CDR3: CASTGRESSYEQYF

size: NA
D: NA
J: TRBJ2-3
V: TRBV4-1
DNA: TGCGCCAGCAGCCCTGAAGGGGCCGGCACAGATACGCAGTATTTT
CDR3: CASSPEGAGTDTQYF

size: many
D: NA
J: TRBJ2-5
V: TRBV28
DNA: TGTGCCAGCAGATACAGTGGGGGACGTACGGAGACCCAGTACTTC
CDR3: CASRYSGGRTETQYF